These 4 T cell receptor beta chains were sequenced from one sample in a study of T cell responses to AZD1222 COVID-19 vaccine. Using immunoSEQ multiplex PCR, the repertoire was profiled, and TCRdb retains in-frame clones only, with some absent. Of 80,000 to 100,000 clones listed, around 90% are singletons. This specimen consisted of peripheral blood, obtained on day 0 of AZD1222 vaccination. The receptors here all came from an adult in good health.

The chain links TRBV2 to TRBJ1-5; D is unresolved. The CDR3 contains 13 residues. With 6 bases removed from V and 4 bases from J, the gap between germline ends came to 10 bases. Germline V gene lookup returns CDR1 SNHLY and CDR2 FYNNEI. CDR3 protein: CASRSTENQPQHF. The CDR3 DNA sequence: TGTGCCAGCAGATCGACGGAGAATCAGCCCCAGCATTTT.

The chain couples TRBV28 to TRBJ2-7; 10 bases fit TRBD2. Trimming removed 2 bases from V and 0 bases from J; junction bases left unmatched: 4. Looked up from germline, CDR1 is MDHEN and CDR2 is SYDVKM. The CDR3 runs 16 residues. The CDR3 bases are TGTGCCAGCAGTTTACTCAGCGGGAGGGACTCCTACGAGCAGTACTTC. Translating gives CASSLLSGRDSYEQYF.

The rearrangement uses TRBV28 and TRBJ1-1; 9 bases fit TRBD1. V was pared by 5 bases and J by 7 bases, with 5 bases of the junction left unmatched. The CDR3 is made up of 13 amino acids. CDR1 and CDR2 from the germline V gene are MDHEN and SYDVKM. CDR3 residues: CASSAGQGYEAFF. The DNA of the CDR3 is TGTGCCAGCAGTGCGGGACAGGGTTATGAAGCTTTCTTT.

The chain joins TRBV19 to TRBJ1-1; the match to TRBD1 covers 9 bases. This CDR3 contains 14 residues. V was clipped by 2 bases and J by 4 bases; unmatched bases: 2. Germline CDR1 is LNHDA and CDR2 is SQIVND (reference sequence). The CDR3 reads CASSITGGRTEAFF. CDR3 in DNA: TGTGCCAGTAGTATAACAGGGGGCCGCACTGAAGCTTTCTTT.